This T cell receptor (beta chain) was obtained from a study of blood T cell repertoires in COVID-19. Study-level information: Donors in the United States, Italy and Spain gave samples during acute or convalescent COVID-19. T cells, B-cell-depleted T cells, or PBMCs provided the cDNA or gDNA that served as material.

Original methodology: Nucleated cell number was recorded as an estimate derived from reference gene primer amplification. Assay: immunoSEQ multiplex PCR; the TCRdb copy retains only in-frame clones and omits some. That table supplies the V and J calls and clone size; D and trimming were determined from the DNA. The sample consists of some 150,000 clones, around four fifths of them appearing once. CDR1 and CDR2 from the germline V gene are GTSNPN and SVGIG (reference sequence). V was pared by 4 bases and J by 6 bases, with 18 bases between. This CDR3 comprises 14 residues. Material: peripheral blood. The TCR comes from a human donor in a cohort sampled during active COVID-19. The rearrangement joins TRBV30 to TRBJ1-1; TRBD1 is a possible D gene (5 bases). The CDR3 nucleotides read TGTGCCTGGATTCGGACGGGGGAGTCCGCTGAAGCTTTCTTT. Its translation: CAWIRTGESAEAFF. The full variable domain, with the rest looked up from reference TRBV30 and TRBJ1-1, is SQTIHQWPATLVQPVGSPLSLECTVEGTSNPNLYWYRQAAGRGLQLLFYSVGIGQISSEVPQNLSASRPQDRQFILSSKKLLLSDSGFYLCAWIRTGESAEAFFGQGTRLTVV.